The present entry profiles one TCR beta chain with its context. Some clones are missing from TCRdb's copy, which holds only in-frame ones; the method was immunoSEQ multiplex PCR. Among about 25,000 clones listed, roughly 90% were seen once. This entry comes from a study of T cells in localized non-small cell lung cancer. The source of this sequence is a woman aged 35-75 years with stage I lung adenocarcinoma. Sequenced material: peripheral blood, taken before any cancer treatment.

CDR3 DNA sequence: TGTGCCAGTAGTATAGATCTCGGCGGAACCCACCAAGAGACCCAGTACTTC. It specifies CASSIDLGGTHQETQYF. This sequence joins TRBV19 and TRBJ2-5, with unresolved D. V was cut by 0 bases and J by 0 bases, with 14 bases left in between. Germline V gene data show CDR1 as LNHDA and CDR2 as SQIVND (reference sequence). The CDR3 has 17 residues.